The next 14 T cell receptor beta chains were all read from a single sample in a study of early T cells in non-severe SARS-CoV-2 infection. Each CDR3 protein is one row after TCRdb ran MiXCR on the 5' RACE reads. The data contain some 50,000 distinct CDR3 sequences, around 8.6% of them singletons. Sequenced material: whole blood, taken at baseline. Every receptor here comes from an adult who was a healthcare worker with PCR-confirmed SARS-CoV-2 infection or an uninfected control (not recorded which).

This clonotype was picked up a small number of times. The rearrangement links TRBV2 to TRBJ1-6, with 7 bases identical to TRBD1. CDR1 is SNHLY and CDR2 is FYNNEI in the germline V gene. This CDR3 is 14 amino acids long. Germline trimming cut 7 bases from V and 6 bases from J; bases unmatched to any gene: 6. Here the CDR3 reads CASTRDSLNSPLHF. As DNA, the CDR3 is TGTGCCAGCACCCGGGACAGTCTTAATTCACCCCTCCACTTT.

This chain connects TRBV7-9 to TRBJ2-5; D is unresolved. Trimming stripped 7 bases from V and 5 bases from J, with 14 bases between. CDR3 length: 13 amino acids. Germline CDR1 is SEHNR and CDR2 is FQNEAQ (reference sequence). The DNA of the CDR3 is TGTGCCAGCACCCTCCGGCGCGCGGAGACCCAGTACTTC. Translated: CASTLRRAETQYF.

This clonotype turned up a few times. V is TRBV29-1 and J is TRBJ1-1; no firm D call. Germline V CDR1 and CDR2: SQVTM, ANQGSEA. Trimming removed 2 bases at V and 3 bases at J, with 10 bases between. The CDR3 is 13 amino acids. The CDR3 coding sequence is TGCAGCGTTGAATCGGTTCTAGACACTGAAGCTTTCTTT. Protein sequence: CSVESVLDTEAFF.

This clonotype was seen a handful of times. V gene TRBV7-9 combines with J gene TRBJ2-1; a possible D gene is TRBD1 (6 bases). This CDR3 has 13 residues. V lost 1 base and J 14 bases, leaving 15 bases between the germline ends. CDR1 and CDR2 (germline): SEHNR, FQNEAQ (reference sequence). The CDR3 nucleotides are TGTGCCAGCAGCTTAGAAAGGAAAGGGGACAAGTTCTTC. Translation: CASSLERKGDKFF.

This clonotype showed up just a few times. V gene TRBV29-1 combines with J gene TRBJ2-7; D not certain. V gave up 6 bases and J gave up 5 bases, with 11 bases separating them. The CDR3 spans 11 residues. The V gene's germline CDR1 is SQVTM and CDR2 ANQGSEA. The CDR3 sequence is CSVIGMDEQYF. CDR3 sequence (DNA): TGCAGCGTCATAGGGATGGACGAGCAGTACTTC.

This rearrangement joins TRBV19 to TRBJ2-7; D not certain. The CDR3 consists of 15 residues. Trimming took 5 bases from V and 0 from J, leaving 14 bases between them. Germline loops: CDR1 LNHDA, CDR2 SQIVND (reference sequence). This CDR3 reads CASSPQPITSYEQYF. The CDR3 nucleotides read TGTGCCAGTAGTCCTCAGCCTATCACCTCCTACGAGCAGTACTTC. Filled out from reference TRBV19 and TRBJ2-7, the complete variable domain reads DGGITQSPKYLFRKEGQNVTLSCEQNLNHDAMYWYRQDPGQGLRLIYYSQIVNDFQKGDIAEGYSVSREKKESFPLTVTSAQKNPTAFYLCASSPQPITSYEQYFGPGTRLTVT.

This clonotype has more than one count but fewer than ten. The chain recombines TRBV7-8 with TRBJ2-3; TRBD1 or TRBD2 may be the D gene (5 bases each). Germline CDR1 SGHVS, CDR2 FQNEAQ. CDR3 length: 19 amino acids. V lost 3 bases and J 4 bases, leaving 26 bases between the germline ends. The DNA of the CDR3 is TGTGCCAGCAGCTTCCTCGGGACGGAGACAGACATCCACCCAGATACGCAGTATTTT. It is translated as CASSFLGTETDIHPDTQYF. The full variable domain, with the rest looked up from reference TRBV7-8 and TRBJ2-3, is GAGVSQSPRYKVAKRGQDVALRCDPISGHVSLFWYQQALGQGPEFLTYFQNEAQLDKSGLPSDRFFAERPEGSVSTLKIQRTQQEDSAVYLCASSFLGTETDIHPDTQYFGPGTRLTVL.

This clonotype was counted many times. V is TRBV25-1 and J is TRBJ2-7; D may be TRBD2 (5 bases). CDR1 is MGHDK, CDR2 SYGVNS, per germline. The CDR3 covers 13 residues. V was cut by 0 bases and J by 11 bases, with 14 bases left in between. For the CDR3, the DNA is TGTGCCAGCAGTGAATATATTCAGGAGGTTAAGTACTTC. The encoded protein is CASSEYIQEVKYF.

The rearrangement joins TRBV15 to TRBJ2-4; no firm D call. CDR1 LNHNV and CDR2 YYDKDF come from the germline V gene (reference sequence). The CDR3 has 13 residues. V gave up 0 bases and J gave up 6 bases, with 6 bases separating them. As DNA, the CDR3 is TGTGCCACCAGCAGAGATATGGGAAACATTCAGTACTTC. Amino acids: CATSRDMGNIQYF.

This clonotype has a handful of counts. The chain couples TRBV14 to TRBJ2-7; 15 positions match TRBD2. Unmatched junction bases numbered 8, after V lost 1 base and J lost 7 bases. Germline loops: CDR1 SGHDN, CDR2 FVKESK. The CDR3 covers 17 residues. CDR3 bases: TGTGCCAGCAGCCAAGCGAGGACTAGCGGGAGGGCCTTGGAGCAGTACTTC. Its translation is CASSQARTSGRALEQYF. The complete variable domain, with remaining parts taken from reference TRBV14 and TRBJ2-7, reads EAGVTQFPSHSVIEKGQTVTLRCDPISGHDNLYWYRRVMGKEIKFLLHFVKESKQDESGMPNNRFLAERTGGTYSTLKVQPAELEDSGVYFCASSQARTSGRALEQYFGPGTRLTVT.

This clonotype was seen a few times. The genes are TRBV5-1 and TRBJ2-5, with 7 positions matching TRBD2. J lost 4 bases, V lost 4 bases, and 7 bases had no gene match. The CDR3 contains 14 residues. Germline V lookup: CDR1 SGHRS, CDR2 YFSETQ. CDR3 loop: CASSELATGETQYF. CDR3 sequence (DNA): TGCGCCAGCAGCGAACTAGCGACGGGAGAGACCCAGTACTTC.

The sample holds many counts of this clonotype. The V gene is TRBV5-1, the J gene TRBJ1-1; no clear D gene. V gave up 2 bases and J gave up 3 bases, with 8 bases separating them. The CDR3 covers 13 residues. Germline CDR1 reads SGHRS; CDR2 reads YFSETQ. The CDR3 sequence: CASSLKQDTEAFF. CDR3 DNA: TGCGCCAGCAGCTTAAAGCAAGACACTGAAGCTTTCTTT.

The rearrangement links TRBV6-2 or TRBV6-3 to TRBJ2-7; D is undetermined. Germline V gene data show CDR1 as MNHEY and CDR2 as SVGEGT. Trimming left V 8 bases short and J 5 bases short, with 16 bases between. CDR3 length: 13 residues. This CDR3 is CASGRPARDEQYF. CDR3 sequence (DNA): TGTGCCAGCGGGCGTCCAGCGCGCGACGAGCAGTACTTC.

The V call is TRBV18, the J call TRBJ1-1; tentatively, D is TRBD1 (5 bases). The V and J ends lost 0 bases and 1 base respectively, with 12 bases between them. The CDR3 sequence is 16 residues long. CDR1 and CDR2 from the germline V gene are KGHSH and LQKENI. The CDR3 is CASSPPGGGRNTEAFF. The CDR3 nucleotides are TGTGCCAGCTCACCACCGGGGGGTGGTAGGAACACTGAAGCTTTCTTT.